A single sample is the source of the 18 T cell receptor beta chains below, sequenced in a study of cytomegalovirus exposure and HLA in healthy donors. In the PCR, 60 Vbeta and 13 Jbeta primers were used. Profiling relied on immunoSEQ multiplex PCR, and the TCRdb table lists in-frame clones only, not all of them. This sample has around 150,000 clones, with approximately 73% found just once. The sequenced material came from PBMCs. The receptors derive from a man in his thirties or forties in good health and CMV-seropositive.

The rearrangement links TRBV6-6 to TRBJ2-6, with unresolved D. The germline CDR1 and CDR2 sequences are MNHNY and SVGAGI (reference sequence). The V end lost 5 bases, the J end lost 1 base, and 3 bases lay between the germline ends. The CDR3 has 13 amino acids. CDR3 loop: CASSLSGANVLTF. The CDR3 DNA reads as TGTGCCAGCAGTCTATCTGGGGCCAACGTCCTGACTTTC.

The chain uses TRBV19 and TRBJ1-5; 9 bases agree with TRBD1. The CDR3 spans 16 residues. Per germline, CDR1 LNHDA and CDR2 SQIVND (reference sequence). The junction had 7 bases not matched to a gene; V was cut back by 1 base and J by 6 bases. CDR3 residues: CASSIGRTGEGQPQHF. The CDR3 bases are TGTGCCAGTAGTATAGGTCGGACAGGGGAGGGTCAGCCCCAGCATTTT.

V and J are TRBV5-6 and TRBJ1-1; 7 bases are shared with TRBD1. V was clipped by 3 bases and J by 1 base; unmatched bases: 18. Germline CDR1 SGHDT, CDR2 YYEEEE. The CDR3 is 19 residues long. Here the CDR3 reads CASSSYIGQDLIKNTEAFF. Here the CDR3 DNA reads TGTGCCAGCAGCTCCTACATCGGACAGGATCTGATAAAGAACACTGAAGCTTTCTTT.

The CDR3 DNA reads as TGCAGCGTTGTTGGGAGACAGGGACCGTACGAGCAGTACTTC. It translates to CSVVGRQGPYEQYF. The gene calls are TRBV29-1 and TRBJ2-7; TRBD1 agrees at 7 bases. The CDR3 runs 14 residues. V shed 4 bases and J 4 bases; nucleotides not matched to a gene: 10. The V gene's germline CDR1 is SQVTM and CDR2 ANQGSEA.

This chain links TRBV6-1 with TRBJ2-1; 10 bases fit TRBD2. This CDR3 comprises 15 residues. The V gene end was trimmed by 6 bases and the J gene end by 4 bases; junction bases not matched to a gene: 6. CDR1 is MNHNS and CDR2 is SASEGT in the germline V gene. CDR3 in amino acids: CASSLAGGPYNEQFF. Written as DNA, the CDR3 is TGTGCCAGCAGCTTAGCGGGAGGTCCGTACAATGAGCAGTTCTTC.

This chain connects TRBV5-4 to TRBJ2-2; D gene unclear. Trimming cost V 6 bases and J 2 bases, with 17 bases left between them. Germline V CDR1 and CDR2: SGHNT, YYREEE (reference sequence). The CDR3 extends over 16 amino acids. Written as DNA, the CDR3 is TGTGCCAGCACTCAGACGGTACTACTTAACACCGGGGAGCTGTTTTTT. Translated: CASTQTVLLNTGELFF.

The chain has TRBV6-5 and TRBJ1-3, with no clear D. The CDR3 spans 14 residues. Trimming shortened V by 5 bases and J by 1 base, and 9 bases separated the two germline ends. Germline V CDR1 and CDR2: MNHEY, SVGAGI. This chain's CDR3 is CASSQTLSGNTIYF. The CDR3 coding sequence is TGTGCCAGCAGTCAGACTTTATCTGGAAACACCATATATTTT.

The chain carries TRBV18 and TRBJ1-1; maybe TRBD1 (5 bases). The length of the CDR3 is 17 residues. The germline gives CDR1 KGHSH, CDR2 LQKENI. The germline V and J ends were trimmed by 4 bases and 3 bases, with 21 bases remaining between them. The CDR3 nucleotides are TGTGCCAGCTCACAAGATTGGGGCTCAGGTAAGGACACTGAAGCTTTCTTT. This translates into CASSQDWGSGKDTEAFF.

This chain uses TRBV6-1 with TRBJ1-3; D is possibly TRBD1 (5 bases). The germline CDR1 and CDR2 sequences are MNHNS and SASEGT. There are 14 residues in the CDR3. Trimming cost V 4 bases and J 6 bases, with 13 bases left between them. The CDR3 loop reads CASSGGGIVNTIYF. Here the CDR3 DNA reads TGTGCCAGCAGTGGGGGGGGGATCGTAAACACCATATATTTT.

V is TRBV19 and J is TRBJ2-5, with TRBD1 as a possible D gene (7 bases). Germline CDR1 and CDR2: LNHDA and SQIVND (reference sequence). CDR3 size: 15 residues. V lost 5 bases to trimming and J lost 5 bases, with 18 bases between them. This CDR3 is CASSPQGVEGETQYF. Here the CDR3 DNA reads TGTGCCAGTAGTCCCCAGGGGGTGGAGGGGGAGACCCAGTACTTC.

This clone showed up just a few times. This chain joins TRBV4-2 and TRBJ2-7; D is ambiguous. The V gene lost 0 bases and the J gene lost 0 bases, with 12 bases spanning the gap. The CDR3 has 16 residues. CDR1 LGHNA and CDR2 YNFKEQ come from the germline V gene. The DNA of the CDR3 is TGTGCCAGCAGCCAAGAGGTTAAACGCGTCTCCTACGAGCAGTACTTC. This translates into CASSQEVKRVSYEQYF.

CDR3 nucleotide sequence: TGCGCCAGCAGCCAGAGAAGTTCAGGGGACACAGATACGCAGTATTTT. As protein: CASSQRSSGDTDTQYF. The chain links TRBV4-1 to TRBJ2-3, with D maybe TRBD1 (6 bases). This CDR3 is 16 amino acids long. Germline assignment: CDR1 MGHRA and CDR2 YSYEKL. Trimming pared 3 bases from V and 2 bases from J, leaving 15 bases between.

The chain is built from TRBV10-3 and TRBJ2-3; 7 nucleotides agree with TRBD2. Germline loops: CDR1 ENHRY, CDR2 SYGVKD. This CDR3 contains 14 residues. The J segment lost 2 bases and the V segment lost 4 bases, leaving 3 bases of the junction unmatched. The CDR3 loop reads CAISGGLDTDTQYF. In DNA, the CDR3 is TGTGCCATCAGTGGCGGACTAGACACAGATACGCAGTATTTT.

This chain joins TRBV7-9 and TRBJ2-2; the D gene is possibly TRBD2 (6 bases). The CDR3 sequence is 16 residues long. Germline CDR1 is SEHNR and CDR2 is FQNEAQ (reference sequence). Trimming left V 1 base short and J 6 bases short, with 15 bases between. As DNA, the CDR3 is TGTGCCAGCAGCTTAGTGTACGGGGGAGTTGCCGGGGAGCTGTTTTTT. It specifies CASSLVYGGVAGELFF.

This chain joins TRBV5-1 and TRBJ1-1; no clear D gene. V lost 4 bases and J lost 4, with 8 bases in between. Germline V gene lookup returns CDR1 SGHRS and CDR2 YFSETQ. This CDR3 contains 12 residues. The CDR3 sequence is CASSPGSTEAFF. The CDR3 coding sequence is TGCGCCAGCAGCCCGGGAAGCACTGAAGCTTTCTTT.

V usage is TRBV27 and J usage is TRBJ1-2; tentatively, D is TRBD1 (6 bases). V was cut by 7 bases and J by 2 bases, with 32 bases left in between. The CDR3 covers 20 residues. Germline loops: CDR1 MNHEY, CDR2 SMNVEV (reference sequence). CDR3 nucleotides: TGTGCCAGCACCCAACCGGATCACAGGGATGGAGGATGGCGAAACTATGGCTACACCTTC. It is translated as CASTQPDHRDGGWRNYGYTF.

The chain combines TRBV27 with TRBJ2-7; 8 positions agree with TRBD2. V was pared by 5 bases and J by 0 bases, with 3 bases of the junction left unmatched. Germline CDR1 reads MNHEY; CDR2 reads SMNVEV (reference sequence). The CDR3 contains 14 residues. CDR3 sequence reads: CASSTSGSSYEQYF. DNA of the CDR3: TGTGCCAGCAGTACTAGCGGAAGCTCCTACGAGCAGTACTTC.

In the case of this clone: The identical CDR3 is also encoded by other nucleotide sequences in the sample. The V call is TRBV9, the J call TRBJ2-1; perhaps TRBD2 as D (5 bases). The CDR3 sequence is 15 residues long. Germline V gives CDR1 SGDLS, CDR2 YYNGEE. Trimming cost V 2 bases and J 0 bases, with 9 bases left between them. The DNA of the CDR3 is TGTGCCAGCAGCGTTCCGGGGAGCTCCTACAATGAGCAGTTCTTC. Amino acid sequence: CASSVPGSSYNEQFF.